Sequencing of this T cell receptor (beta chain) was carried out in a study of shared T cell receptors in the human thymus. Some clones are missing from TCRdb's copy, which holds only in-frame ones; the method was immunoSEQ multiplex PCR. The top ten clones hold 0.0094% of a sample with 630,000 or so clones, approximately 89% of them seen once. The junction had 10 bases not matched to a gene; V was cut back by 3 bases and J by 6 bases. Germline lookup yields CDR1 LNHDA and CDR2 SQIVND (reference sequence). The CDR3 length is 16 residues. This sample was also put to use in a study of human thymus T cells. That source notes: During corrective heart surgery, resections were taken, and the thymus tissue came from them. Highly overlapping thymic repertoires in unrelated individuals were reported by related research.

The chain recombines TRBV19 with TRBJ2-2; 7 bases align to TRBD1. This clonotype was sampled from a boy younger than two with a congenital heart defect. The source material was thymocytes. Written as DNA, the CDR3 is TGTGCCAGTAGTATCCTGGTAACGGGGACAGCCGGGGAGCTGTTTTTT. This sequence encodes CASSILVTGTAGELFF.